These 32 T cell receptor beta chains were all obtained from the same sample, sequenced in a study of cytomegalovirus exposure and HLA in healthy donors. TCRdb's table, derived via immunoSEQ multiplex PCR, lists solely in-frame clones and lacks some. The repertoire holds more than 90,000 clones, about 84% seen once, with nearly 5% in the top ten. Sequencing was performed on PBMCs. These receptors all stem from a man aged 18 to 30 in good health and CMV-seronegative.

The chain has TRBV27 and TRBJ1-5; perhaps TRBD1 as D (5 bases). CDR1 is MNHEY, CDR2 SMNVEV, per germline (reference sequence). V lost 8 bases and J lost 4, with 15 bases in between. There are 14 residues in the CDR3. CDR3 coding DNA: TGTGCCAGCGGAGGGGTTCTAAGGAATCAGCCCCAGCATTTT. Its translation: CASGGVLRNQPQHF.

The chain is built from TRBV2 and TRBJ2-3, with TRBD1 identical over 8 bases. Looked up from germline, CDR1 is SNHLY and CDR2 is FYNNEI. V shed 6 bases, J shed 2 bases, and the junction held 7 bases outside the gene matches. The CDR3 runs 15 residues. The CDR3 here is CASRPGQGSTDTQYF. The CDR3 nucleotides are TGTGCCAGCAGACCCGGACAGGGCTCCACAGATACGCAGTATTTT.

The rearrangement uses TRBV5-1 and TRBJ2-1; 10 nucleotides line up with TRBD2. The CDR3 sequence is 14 residues long. Germline loops: CDR1 SGHRS, CDR2 YFSETQ. The trim removed 4 bases at V and 6 bases at J, leaving 4 bases unmatched. CDR3 nucleotides: TGCGCCAGCAGCCGCGCTAGCGGGAGCAATGAGCAGTTCTTC. Its protein is CASSRASGSNEQFF. The complete variable domain, with remaining parts taken from reference TRBV5-1 and TRBJ2-1, reads KAGVTQTPRYLIKTRGQQVTLSCSPISGHRSVSWYQQTPGQGLQFLFEYFSETQRNKGNFPGRFSGRQFSNSRSEMNVSTLELGDSALYLCASSRASGSNEQFFGPGTRLTVL.

The CDR3 loop reads CASSGDRNTEAFF. The CDR3 nucleotides are TGTGCCAGCAGCGGGGACAGGAACACTGAAGCTTTCTTT. The rearrangement uses TRBV2 and TRBJ1-1, with 7 positions matching TRBD1. The V and J ends lost 6 bases and 1 base, in that order; junction bases with no gene match: 2. Germline V gene lookup returns CDR1 SNHLY and CDR2 FYNNEI. The CDR3 has 13 residues.

The chain combines TRBV10-2 with TRBJ2-2; 10 bases match TRBD1. V shed 6 bases and J 6 bases; nucleotides not matched to a gene: 7. The CDR3 consists of 15 residues. Germline V CDR1 and CDR2: WSHSY, SAAADI. The DNA of the CDR3 is TGCGCCAGCAGAGGGGGACAGGGGCTGTCCGGGGAGCTGTTTTTT. This sequence encodes CASRGGQGLSGELFF.

This clone was seen just once. The V and J genes are TRBV5-1 and TRBJ1-1; D is uncertain. Germline lookup yields CDR1 SGHRS and CDR2 YFSETQ. Between the trimmed V and J ends, which lost 0 bases and 1 base, there was a span of 13 bases. This CDR3 contains 16 residues. In nucleotides, the CDR3 is TGCGCCAGCAGCTTGGCTAGGGAGGCGTGGAACACTGAAGCTTTCTTT. Translated: CASSLAREAWNTEAFF.

CDR3 bases: TGCAGCGTTGAAGAAAGCCCCCAGGCAGATACGCAGTATTTT. Its translation is CSVEESPQADTQYF. This chain uses TRBV29-1 with TRBJ2-3; no reliable D call. Trimming took 0 bases from V and 4 from J, leaving 11 bases between them. The germline gives CDR1 SQVTM, CDR2 ANQGSEA. The CDR3 has 14 amino acids.

The rearrangement uses TRBV5-1 and TRBJ2-2; TRBD2 matches at 13 bases. The germline gives CDR1 SGHRS, CDR2 YFSETQ. V lost 8 bases and J lost 7; bases outside the gene matches: 11. The CDR3 has 16 residues. The CDR3 loop reads CASRTSGGAHIGELFF. CDR3 sequence (DNA): TGCGCCAGTCGAACTAGCGGGGGGGCCCATATCGGGGAGCTGTTTTTT.

The rearrangement links TRBV9 to TRBJ2-2; 7 nucleotides align to TRBD1. V shed 0 bases and J 1 base; nucleotides not matched to a gene: 6. The CDR3 covers 17 residues. Per germline, CDR1 SGDLS and CDR2 YYNGEE. Written as DNA, the CDR3 is TGTGCCAGCAGCGTAGAAAGGGGGCATTTGAACACCGGGGAGCTGTTTTTT. Its protein product is CASSVERGHLNTGELFF. Combining the CDR3 with reference TRBV9 and TRBJ2-2 gives the whole variable domain DSGVTQTPKHLITATGQRVTLRCSPRSGDLSVYWYQQSLDQGLQFLIQYYNGEERAKGNILERFSAQQFPDLHSELNLSSLELGDSALYFCASSVERGHLNTGELFFGEGSRLTVL.

This chain links TRBV6-5 with TRBJ1-1; TRBD1 matches at 8 bases. Germline V lookup: CDR1 MNHEY, CDR2 SVGAGI. After removal of 4 bases from V and 1 base from J, the junction contained 5 bases not matched to a gene. CDR3 length equals 15 residues. The CDR3 DNA is TGTGCCAGCAGTTCGTCCGGGACAGGGAACACTGAAGCTTTCTTT. Its protein product is CASSSSGTGNTEAFF.

CDR3 DNA sequence: TGCAGCGTGCCCGGGGGGCACACTGAAGCTTTCTTT. Translated: CSVPGGHTEAFF. J is TRBJ1-1 and V is TRBV29-1; D perhaps matches TRBD1 (6 bases). The germline CDR1 and CDR2 sequences are SQVTM and ANQGSEA. The length of the CDR3 is 12 residues. V lost 6 bases, J lost 3 bases, and 11 bases lay in between.

The chain is built from TRBV7-8 and TRBJ1-3; D might be TRBD1 (6 bases). V gave up 0 bases and J gave up 6 bases, with 18 bases separating them. The CDR3 length is 17 residues. Looked up from germline, CDR1 is SGHVS and CDR2 is FQNEAQ. CDR3 protein: CASSLAPGGALVNTIYF. The CDR3 nucleotides are TGTGCCAGCAGCTTAGCGCCCGGGGGGGCGTTAGTAAACACCATATATTTT.

The chain carries TRBV6-5 and TRBJ2-5; 8 bases are a match to TRBD1. V lost 2 bases, J lost 4 bases, and 6 bases stayed unmatched. The CDR3 runs 15 residues. Germline CDR1 MNHEY, CDR2 SVGAGI. The CDR3 region is CASSYPTGAAETQYF. CDR3 in DNA: TGTGCCAGCAGTTACCCGACAGGGGCTGCAGAGACCCAGTACTTC.

This rearrangement joins TRBV6-1 to TRBJ2-7, with a weak D call TRBD1 (6 bases). Trimming shortened V by 6 bases and J by 2 bases, and 14 bases separated the two germline ends. The CDR3 runs 14 residues. Germline V CDR1 and CDR2: MNHNS, SASEGT. For the CDR3, the DNA is TGTGCCAGCAGGGCCCGGGACACAGCCTACGAGCAGTACTTC. Protein: CASRARDTAYEQYF.

The rearrangement uses TRBV19 and TRBJ1-2; TRBD1 aligns across 11 bases. The CDR3 consists of 13 residues. Unmatched junction bases numbered 2, after V lost 4 bases and J lost 7 bases. Germline V gene data show CDR1 as LNHDA and CDR2 as SQIVND (reference sequence). The CDR3 coding sequence is TGTGCCAGTAGTAGGGACAGGGGGACTGGCTACACCTTC. This sequence encodes CASSRDRGTGYTF.

The V gene is TRBV4-2, the J gene TRBJ2-7; TRBD2 matches 9 bases. This CDR3 contains 15 residues. The germline V gene has CDR1 LGHNA and CDR2 YNFKEQ. V shed 1 base and J 3 bases; nucleotides not matched to a gene: 4. As DNA, the CDR3 is TGTGCCAGCAGCCAAGGGGCGGGAGGGATCTACGAGCAGTACTTC. It encodes CASSQGAGGIYEQYF.

The chain has TRBV7-2 and TRBJ2-7, with 11 nucleotides matching TRBD1. V trimming: 5 bases; J trimming: 3 bases; junction bases outside the gene matches: 6. The V gene's germline CDR1 is SGHTA and CDR2 FQGNSA. There are 15 residues in the CDR3. The CDR3 sequence is CASSRGGTGGYEQYF. The CDR3 bases are TGTGCCAGCAGCCGAGGCGGGACAGGGGGCTACGAGCAGTACTTC. Using reference TRBV7-2 and TRBJ2-7 for the parts outside the CDR3, the full variable domain is GAGVSQSPSNKVTEKGKDVELRCDPISGHTALYWYRQSLGQGLEFLIYFQGNSAPDKSGLPSDRFSAERTGGSVSTLTIQRTQQEDSAVYLCASSRGGTGGYEQYFGPGTRLTVT.

The rearrangement joins TRBV25-1 to TRBJ2-7; possible D gene TRBD2, 5 bases. The CDR3 runs 14 residues. Germline V gene sequence: CDR1 MGHDK, CDR2 SYGVNS. Deletions cut 3 bases from V and 2 bases from J, with 11 bases between. The CDR3 DNA reads as TGTGCCAGCAGTGAGCGGGCCGGCGCCTACGAGCAGTACTTC. This codes for CASSERAGAYEQYF.

V usage is TRBV6-6 and J usage is TRBJ2-3; D unclear. Germline CDR1 is MNHNY and CDR2 is SVGAGI (reference sequence). V was cut by 0 bases and J by 2 bases, with 12 bases left in between. This CDR3 contains 16 residues. CDR3 sequence reads: CASSYSLTALTDTQYF. CDR3 DNA sequence: TGTGCCAGCAGTTACTCGTTAACAGCCCTCACAGATACGCAGTATTTT.

The chain joins TRBV6-5 to TRBJ2-1; D is perhaps TRBD1 (5 bases). CDR1 MNHEY and CDR2 SVGAGI come from the germline V gene. V was cut by 6 bases and J by 6 bases, with 15 bases left in between. The CDR3 loop spans 14 amino acids. CDR3 nucleotide sequence: TGTGCCAGCAGCCTTGGTGCAGGGCCCAATGAGCAGTTCTTC. Translating it yields CASSLGAGPNEQFF.

The chain combines TRBV7-6 with TRBJ1-1; 9 bases match TRBD1. J was trimmed by 1 base and V by 5 bases; bases with no gene match: 5. The CDR3 runs to 15 residues. Germline CDR1 SGHVS, CDR2 FNYEAQ. The CDR3 DNA sequence: TGTGCCAGCAGCCCTGGGACAGGGCAGAACACTGAAGCTTTCTTT. This translates into CASSPGTGQNTEAFF.

J is TRBJ2-3 and V is TRBV27; 7 bases match TRBD2. J lost 5 bases, V lost 6 bases, and 5 bases had no gene match. CDR3 size: 13 residues. From germline, CDR1 is MNHEY and CDR2 SMNVEV (reference sequence). Written as DNA, the CDR3 is TGTGCCAGCAGCGGTGGGGGGGGAGATACGCAGTATTTT. Amino acid sequence: CASSGGGGDTQYF.

The chain recombines TRBV2 with TRBJ1-1; D perhaps matches TRBD1 (5 bases). Trimming took off 3 bases at V and 1 base at J, with 6 bases between the two ends. The CDR3 is 13 residues long. CDR1 is SNHLY, CDR2 FYNNEI, per germline. CDR3 DNA sequence: TGTGCCAGCAGTGATGACAGGAACACTGAAGCTTTCTTT. Protein product: CASSDDRNTEAFF. Complete variable domain (other parts from reference TRBV2 and TRBJ1-1): EPEVTQTPSHQVTQMGQEVILRCVPISNHLYFYWYRQILGQKVEFLVSFYNNEISEKSEIFDDQFSVERPDGSNFTLKIRSTKLEDSAMYFCASSDDRNTEAFFGQGTRLTVV.

The rearrangement joins TRBV19 to TRBJ2-1, with 10 bases matching TRBD2. The V gene end was trimmed by 3 bases and the J gene end by 7 bases; junction bases not matched to a gene: 18. The CDR3 runs to 19 residues. Germline CDR1 reads LNHDA; CDR2 reads SQIVND (reference sequence). CDR3 coding DNA: TGTGCCAGTAGTATTGAAGCCTCGCGTCTAGCGGGAGTATCGAATGAGCAGTTCTTC. The encoded protein is CASSIEASRLAGVSNEQFF.

The V and J genes are TRBV19 and TRBJ2-7; 7 nucleotides align to TRBD2. The trim removed 5 bases at V and 3 bases at J, leaving 10 bases unmatched. The CDR3 consists of 15 residues. Germline loops: CDR1 LNHDA, CDR2 SQIVND (reference sequence). CDR3 DNA: TGTGCCAGTAGTCCCGGGGGGACGGCAGGCTACGAGCAGTACTTC. It is translated as CASSPGGTAGYEQYF.

This chain uses TRBV5-1 with TRBJ2-2, with D perhaps TRBD2 (6 bases). Germline-derived CDR1 and CDR2 are SGHRS and YFSETQ. The V end was cut by 0 bases, the J end by 2 bases, with 11 bases between. There are 16 residues in the CDR3. The CDR3 sequence is CASSLANGGNTGELFF. The CDR3 bases are TGCGCCAGCAGCTTGGCCAACGGGGGTAACACCGGGGAGCTGTTTTTT.

The chain's CDR3 is CASSIGYSHNEQFF. CDR3 bases: TGTGCCAGTAGTATTGGGTACAGCCACAATGAGCAGTTCTTC. The gene calls are TRBV19 and TRBJ2-1, with D hard to call. The CDR3 runs 14 residues. Trimming removed 3 bases from V and 5 bases from J, with 11 bases in between. Germline V CDR1 and CDR2: LNHDA, SQIVND (reference sequence).

The chain uses TRBV4-1 and TRBJ1-1; D is ambiguous. V was cut by 0 bases and J by 1 base, with 9 bases left in between. This CDR3 comprises 15 residues. The germline V gene encodes CDR1 MGHRA and CDR2 YSYEKL. This chain's CDR3 is CASSQEMAGNTEAFF. As DNA, the CDR3 is TGCGCCAGCAGCCAAGAAATGGCGGGGAACACTGAAGCTTTCTTT.

The rearrangement uses TRBV5-4 and TRBJ1-2; 7 nucleotides align to TRBD1. Germline trimming cut 3 bases from V and 2 bases from J; bases unmatched to any gene: 7. CDR1 SGHNT and CDR2 YYREEE come from the germline V gene (reference sequence). The CDR3 spans 15 residues. CDR3 in DNA: TGTGCCAGCAGCTCGGGACAGCAGTTCAACTATGGCTACACCTTC. Amino acids: CASSSGQQFNYGYTF.

The chain has TRBV6-5 and TRBJ2-3; 10 bases line up with TRBD1. The CDR3 spans 16 residues. Unmatched junction bases numbered 2, after V lost 2 bases and J lost 0 bases. Germline V CDR1 and CDR2: MNHEY, SVGAGI. In nucleotides, the CDR3 is TGTGCCAGCAGTTACCGGGACAGGGGAAGCACAGATACGCAGTATTTT. Protein sequence: CASSYRDRGSTDTQYF.

J is TRBJ2-7 and V is TRBV5-5; D call uncertain. This CDR3 region has 16 residues. Germline CDR1 SGHKS, CDR2 YYEKEE (reference sequence). Deletions cut 0 bases from V and 2 bases from J, with 15 bases between. The CDR3, as DNA: TGTGCCAGCAGCTTGGATGGTGACTCCGATGCCTACGAGCAGTACTTC. It translates to CASSLDGDSDAYEQYF.

This clone was picked up a small number of times. The chain couples TRBV19 to TRBJ1-1; D ambiguous. Germline CDR1 and CDR2: LNHDA and SQIVND (reference sequence). The V end was cut by 5 bases, the J end by 3 bases, with 16 bases between. This CDR3 contains 15 residues. DNA of the CDR3: TGTGCCAGTAGTTCCCACGGTAGACGGGACACTGAAGCTTTCTTT. Residues: CASSSHGRRDTEAFF.